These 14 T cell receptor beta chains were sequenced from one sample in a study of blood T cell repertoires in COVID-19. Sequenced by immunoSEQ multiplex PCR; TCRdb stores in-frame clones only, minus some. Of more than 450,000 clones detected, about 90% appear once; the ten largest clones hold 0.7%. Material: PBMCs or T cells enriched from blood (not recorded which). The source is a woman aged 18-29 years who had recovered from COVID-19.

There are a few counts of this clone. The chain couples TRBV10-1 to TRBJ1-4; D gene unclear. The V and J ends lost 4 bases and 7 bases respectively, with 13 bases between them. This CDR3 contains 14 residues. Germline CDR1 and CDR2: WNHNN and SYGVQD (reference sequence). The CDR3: CASSGSGDGEKLFF. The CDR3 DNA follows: TGCGCCAGCAGTGGTTCAGGTGACGGTGAAAAACTGTTTTTT.

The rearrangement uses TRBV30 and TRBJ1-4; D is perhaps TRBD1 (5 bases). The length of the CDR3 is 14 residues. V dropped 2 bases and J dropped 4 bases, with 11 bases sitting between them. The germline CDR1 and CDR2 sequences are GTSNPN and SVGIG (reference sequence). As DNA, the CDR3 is TGTGCCTGGAGTCCGACAGTACGTAATGAAAAACTGTTTTTT. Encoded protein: CAWSPTVRNEKLFF.

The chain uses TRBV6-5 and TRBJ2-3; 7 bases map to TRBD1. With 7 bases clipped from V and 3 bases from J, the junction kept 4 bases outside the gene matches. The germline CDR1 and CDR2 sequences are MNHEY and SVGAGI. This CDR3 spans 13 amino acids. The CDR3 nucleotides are TGTGCCAGCACCAGGGGGAGAACAGATACGCAGTATTTT. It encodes CASTRGRTDTQYF.

The CDR3 DNA reads as TGTGCCACCAGCGCCCACCTATATAGCAATCAGCCCCAGCATTTT. It translates to CATSAHLYSNQPQHF. This chain uses TRBV15 with TRBJ1-5; no definite D call. V lost 5 bases and J lost 0, with 11 bases in between. The CDR3 sequence is 15 residues long. CDR1 and CDR2 (germline): LNHNV, YYDKDF (reference sequence).

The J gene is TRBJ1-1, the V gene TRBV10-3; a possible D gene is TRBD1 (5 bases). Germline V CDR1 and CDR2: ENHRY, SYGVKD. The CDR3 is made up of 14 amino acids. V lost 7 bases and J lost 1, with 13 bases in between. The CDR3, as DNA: TGTGCCATCATAGGAGGGGAGAGGAACACTGAAGCTTTCTTT. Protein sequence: CAIIGGERNTEAFF.

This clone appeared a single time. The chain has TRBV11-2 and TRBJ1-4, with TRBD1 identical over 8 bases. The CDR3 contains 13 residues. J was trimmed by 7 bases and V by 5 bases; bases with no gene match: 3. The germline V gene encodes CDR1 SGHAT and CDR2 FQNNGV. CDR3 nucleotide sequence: TGTGCCAGCAGCAGAGGGACAGGTGAAAAACTGTTTTTT. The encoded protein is CASSRGTGEKLFF.

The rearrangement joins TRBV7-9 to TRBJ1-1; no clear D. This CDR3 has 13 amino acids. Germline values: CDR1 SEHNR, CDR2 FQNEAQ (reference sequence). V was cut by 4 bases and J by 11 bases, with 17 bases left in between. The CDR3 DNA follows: TGTGCCAGCAGCTATCGTCCAAACTACGGGGCTTTCTTT. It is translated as CASSYRPNYGAFF.

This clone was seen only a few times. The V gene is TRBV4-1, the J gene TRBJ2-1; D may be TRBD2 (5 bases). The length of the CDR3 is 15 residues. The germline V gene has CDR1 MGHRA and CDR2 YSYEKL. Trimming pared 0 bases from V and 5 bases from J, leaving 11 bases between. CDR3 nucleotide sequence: TGCGCCAGCAGCCAAGAAGGACTGACTAACAATGAGCAGTTCTTC. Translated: CASSQEGLTNNEQFF.

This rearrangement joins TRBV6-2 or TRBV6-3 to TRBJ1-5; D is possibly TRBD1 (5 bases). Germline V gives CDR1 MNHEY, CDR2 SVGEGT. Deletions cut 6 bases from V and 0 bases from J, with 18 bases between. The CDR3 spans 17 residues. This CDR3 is CASSGGAPRYSNQPQHF. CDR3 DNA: TGTGCCAGCAGCGGAGGGGCGCCTCGGTATAGCAATCAGCCCCAGCATTTT.

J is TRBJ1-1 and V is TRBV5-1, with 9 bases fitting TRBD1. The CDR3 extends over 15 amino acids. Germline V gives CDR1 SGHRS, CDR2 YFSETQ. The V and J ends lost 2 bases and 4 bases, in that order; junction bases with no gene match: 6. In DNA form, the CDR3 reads TGCGCCAGCAGCTTACAACAGGGGGCGGGCACTGAAGCTTTCTTT. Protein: CASSLQQGAGTEAFF.

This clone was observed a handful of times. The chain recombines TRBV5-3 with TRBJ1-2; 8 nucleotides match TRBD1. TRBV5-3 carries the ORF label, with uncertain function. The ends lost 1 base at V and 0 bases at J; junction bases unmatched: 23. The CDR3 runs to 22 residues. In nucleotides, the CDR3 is TGTGCCAGAAGCTTGAGTGCAGGGGGCGCGATGGCGGGGAACCCTTCTAACTATGGCTACACCTTC. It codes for CARSLSAGGAMAGNPSNYGYTF.

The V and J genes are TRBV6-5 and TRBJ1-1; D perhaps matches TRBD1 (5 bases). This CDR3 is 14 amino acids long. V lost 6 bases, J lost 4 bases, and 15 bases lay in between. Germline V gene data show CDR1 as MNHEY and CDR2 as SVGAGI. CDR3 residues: CASRFAGGGTEAFF. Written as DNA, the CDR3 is TGTGCCAGCAGGTTCGCCGGGGGTGGCACTGAAGCTTTCTTT.

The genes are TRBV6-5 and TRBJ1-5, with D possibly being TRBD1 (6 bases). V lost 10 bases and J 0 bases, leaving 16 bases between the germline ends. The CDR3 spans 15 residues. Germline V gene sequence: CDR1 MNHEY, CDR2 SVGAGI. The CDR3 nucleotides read TGTGCCATCACCGGGACAATTTATAGCAATCAGCCCCAGCATTTT. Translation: CAITGTIYSNQPQHF.

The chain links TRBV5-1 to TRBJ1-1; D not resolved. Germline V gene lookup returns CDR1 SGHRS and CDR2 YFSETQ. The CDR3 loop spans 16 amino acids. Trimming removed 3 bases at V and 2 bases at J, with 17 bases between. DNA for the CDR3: TGCGCCAGCAGCTCCGACGGGTTAGCGGGAAACACTGAAGCTTTCTTT. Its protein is CASSSDGLAGNTEAFF.